This T cell receptor beta chain was documented in a study of T cells after yellow fever vaccination. TCRdb redid the calling of the 5' RACE reads with MiXCR, one entry per CDR3 protein. This sample has hundreds of thousands of distinct CDR3 sequences, with around a tenth found just once. On this clonotype: The antigen is unknown.

Study conclusions and caveats: The secondary response peaked faster, at day 5 versus 15, but was weaker. Reappearing after the booster were most of the clones from primary vaccination (roughly 95% CD4, about 88% CD8).

CDR1 and CDR2 (germline): DFQATT, SNEGSKA (reference sequence). There are 18 residues in the CDR3. Trimming left V 0 bases short and J 0 bases short, with 19 bases between. This TCR derives from a man younger than 30 who received the YFV17D yellow fever vaccine. The V and J genes are TRBV20-1 and TRBJ2-3; possibly TRBD2 for D (5 bases). The sequences come from PBMCs, collected on the day of the first yellow fever vaccination. CDR3 sequence (DNA): TGCAGTGCTAGAGATTGGGGAAAGCTAGCATCTAGCACAGATACGCAGTATTTT. Encoded protein: CSARDWGKLASSTDTQYF.